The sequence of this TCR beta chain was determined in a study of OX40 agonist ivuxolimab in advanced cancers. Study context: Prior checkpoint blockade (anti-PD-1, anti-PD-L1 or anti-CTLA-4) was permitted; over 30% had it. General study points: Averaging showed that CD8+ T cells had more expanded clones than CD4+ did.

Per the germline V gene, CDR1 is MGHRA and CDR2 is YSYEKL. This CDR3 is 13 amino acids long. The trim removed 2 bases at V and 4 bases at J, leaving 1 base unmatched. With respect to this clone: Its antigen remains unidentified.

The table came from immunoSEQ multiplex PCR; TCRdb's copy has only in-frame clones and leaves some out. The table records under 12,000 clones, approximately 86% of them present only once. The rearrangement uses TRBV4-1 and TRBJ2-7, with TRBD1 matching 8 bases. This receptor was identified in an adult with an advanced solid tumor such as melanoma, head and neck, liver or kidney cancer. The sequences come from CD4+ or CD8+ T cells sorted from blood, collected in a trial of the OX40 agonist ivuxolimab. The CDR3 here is CASSQRQGYEQYF. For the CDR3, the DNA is TGCGCCAGCAGCCAACGACAGGGGTACGAGCAGTACTTC.